This T cell receptor beta chain came from a study of cytomegalovirus exposure and HLA in healthy donors (dated by TCRdb to 2016 to 2017). Regarding the study in general: In an earlier analysis of approximately 500 of the donors, about 270 Gb of sequence data and 117 million unique TCR beta sequences from 180 million or so T cells were reported. An early release that covered some 640 HLA-typed donors contained around 330 gigabases of sequencing data and tens of millions of unique TCR sequences. Among the approximately 400 genotyped donors, 81% belonged to the genetic ancestry cluster associated with self-reported Caucasian donors. The aim of the study was to test whether cataloging public T cell receptors could identify signatures of past pathogen exposure. The study used immunosequencing to profile the T cell repertoires of around 600 subjects and linked those repertoires to cytomegalovirus serostatus. Besides the first cohort of approximately 710 subjects, a separate validation cohort made up of 120 or so different subjects was used. The study combined high-throughput TCR immunosequencing, statistical association of individual TCRs with disease status, and machine learning to predict cytomegalovirus infection status. A later analysis re-analyzed previously published TCR beta repertoires from roughly 600 donors and added high-resolution HLA genotyping to study TCR occurrence patterns. Rather than using new phenotypic data, the later analysis identified candidate immune exposures from TCR beta sequences and from how often those sequences occurred across donors. In an earlier analysis of 500 to 650 of the donors, high-throughput TCR beta sequencing was used to judge whether each TCR beta V gene segment behaved as functional or pseudogenic. Donor age, sex, ethnicity and CMV serostatus were compiled alongside the repertoire data. In a later genetic analysis, genome-wide SNP genotypes for about 55% of the roughly 700 donors were used, and that subset was treated as a discovery cohort. All discovery cohort repertoires had been generated on a single sequencing platform. Both class I and class II loci were covered by HLA typing, at four-digit resolution. The number of donors typed differed by locus, with roughly 629-640 for A, B, C, DRB1 and DQB1, around 500 for DQA1, 606 for DPA1, and over 400 for DPB1. Because of strong linkage in the cohort, a few DR-DQ haplotypes were treated as single units for association and clustering. On average, about 200,000 unique TCR beta nucleotide sequences were sequenced per donor among some 430 genotyped donors of the cohort, with roughly 20% of those sequences being non-productive.

As encoded in the germline V gene, CDR1 is SGHRS while CDR2 is YFSETQ. Clipping removes 7 bases from V and 11 bases from J, with 11 as the unmatched junction base count. Inclusive of the bounding cysteine and phenylalanine, the CDR3 is 13 residues long. Only the CDR3 part of the read is kept: 39 bases, read in frame from the first base. The cohort was made up of approximately 700 healthy bone marrow donors. Cohort members were all nominally healthy when sampled, although unrecorded immune exposures were likely present. The donor was CMV seronegative and was included in the group of 352 seronegative cohort members. A peripheral blood sample was provided by each donor, and peripheral blood mononuclear cells were used for TCR beta sequencing. Genomic DNA extraction from the blood cell samples was performed with the Qiagen DNeasy Blood Extraction Kit. This clone has only one observation. What this receptor recognizes is not known. Base qualities are not at hand, and no much larger clone is one base apart.

General study outcomes and caveats: Because HLA typing was unavailable for some donors at each locus, only the typed subset was used in association tests. In an earlier analysis of around 500 of the donors, most TCR beta V segments appeared in productive rearrangements about 87% or about 30% of the time, broadly matching IMGT annotations. A later analysis reported that several top co-occurrence clusters appeared linked to parvovirus B19, influenza, CMV and Epstein-Barr virus. Only TCR beta chains were sequenced in this cohort, and the absence of alpha or paired-chain data limited detectable features. Specific HLA alleles were associated with 16,951 TCR beta sequences at a false discovery rate of 0.05 in a later analysis. A group of highly shared sequence variants was considered likely to be a technical artifact of the sequencing pipeline. A further reported finding was that TCR beta sequences accurately predicted the HLA-A and HLA-B alleles for most subjects in the first cohort. According to a later analysis, TCR association rates differed among HLA loci, with DRB1 alleles showing the most associated TCRs and HLA-C alleles showing the fewest. The classifier was reported to diagnose cytomegalovirus status with high specificity and sensitivity in both the original cohort and the validation cohort. Compared with the 666-donor mean, donors in an Asian-associated ancestry cluster had fewer N-insertions in productive TCRs, according to a later genetic analysis. Across donors, most TCR sequences were observed very rarely, whereas some public TCRs were present in many individuals. A later analysis found that most CMV-associated TCR beta chains appeared HLA-restricted, with HLA associations seemingly driven largely by CMV exposure. Strong co-occurrence of HLA alleles, especially DR and DQ, made assigning TCR associations to individual alleles difficult. A total of 164 TCR beta chains were listed by the study as associated with cytomegalovirus. Sequencing depth was assumed to be roughly uniform across donors in the presence/absence analyses, though that assumption may not hold. The earlier analysis of approximately 590 of the donors excluded 15 to 20 rarely observed V segments, including chromosome 9 orphons, because counts were too low. Some IMGT-functional V segments, including TRBV6-2 and TRBV6-3, could not be distinguished by the 87-base-pair reads and were therefore excluded. A later genetic analysis associated a missense DCLRE1C variant with V-gene and J-gene trimming of TCR beta chains, and an independent cohort replicated the association. It was suggested by the authors that the approach could potentially be generalized to other disease states and immunological phenotypes. A few of the identified cytomegalovirus-associated TCR beta chains were confirmed in vitro to be specific for cytomegalovirus antigens. Immune exposure information for the cohort was limited to CMV serostatus. In a later analysis, HLA-associated TCR beta chains showed more clonal expansion and lower generation probabilities than non-associated chains that were equally common. Correlated functional status among segregating V segments might reflect linkage disequilibrium, but an unknown experimental factor could not be ruled out.

Libraries were constructed by the immunoSEQ multiplex PCR assay. For the multiplex PCR, a mixture combining 60 forward primers for TCR Vbeta segments and 13 reverse primers for TCR Jbeta segments was used. A multiplex PCR assay on genomic DNA amplified the CDR3 region of rearranged TCR beta genes. The amplified TCR beta libraries were sequenced on the Illumina HiSeq System as 87-base-pair reads. On the study's bioinformatics: In a later analysis, some 80 million unique TCR beta chains were counted across the approximately 620 repertoires, and approximately 11 million of these chains were shared by at least two donors. Raw reads were error-corrected and collapsed into unique sequences with a nearest-neighbor algorithm that merged closely related sequences to remove PCR and sequencing errors. V, D and J gene segments were assigned by aligning CDR3 sequences to IMGT reference sequences. For a sequence to be retained, a match of at least six nucleotides was required to both a V gene segment and a J gene segment. A rearrangement was called productive if the CDR3 had no stop codons and remained in frame with V and J, and every other rearrangement was called non-productive. Following IMGT convention, CDR3 was defined as the stretch from the second conserved V-encoded cysteine to the conserved J-encoded phenylalanine. Sequences without an unambiguous match to a single V gene segment were excluded from the earlier analysis of almost 600 of the donors. In an earlier analysis of some 590 of the donors, a V segment was called functional when productive rearrangements were above 56.7%, and segregating when the standard deviation between donors exceeded 5%. A statistical classification framework was developed to diagnose cytomegalovirus status using the catalog of TCR beta chain sequences. In a later analysis, TCR nucleotide sequences were compared against IMGT/GENE-DB human TR gene sequences so that V and J genes could be assigned. Using the TCRdist pipeline, a later analysis assigned CDR3 sequences along with most-parsimonious VDJ recombination scenarios. In a later analysis, each TCR beta chain was defined by its CDR3 amino acid sequence together with its V-gene family, and reads lacking a unique V-gene family were excluded. In a later analysis, approximately 590 highly shared, low-generation-probability nucleotide sequences were removed to address suspected cross-contamination and a sequencing artifact. For each public chain, a later analysis derived a clonal expansion index from normalized ranks of inferred template counts within each repertoire. In a later analysis, generation probabilities were computed using a VDJ recombination model fitted to out-of-frame rearrangements, and the results were checked against IGoR. In a later analysis, hypergeometric tests were used to score TCR-TCR, TCR-HLA and TCR-CMV co-occurrence, with a repertoire-size bias correction applied to TCR pairs. To estimate false discovery rates, a later analysis permuted the HLA or CMV assignments 20 times. In a later analysis, co-occurring TCRs were grouped using DBSCAN, with TCRdist sequence similarity added in when clustering inside HLA-allele-positive subsets. Co-occurrence clustering excluded repertoires with fewer than 30,000 or more than 120,000 public chains, plus five with anomalous nucleotide sharing. The table was pulled from immuneACCESS by TCRdb, which kept in-frame rearrangements only. Such tables lose some clones; where checked, under half of the loss comes from unresolved V genes, and the rest has no known cause. V and J calls and clone size are those listed in that table; D and trimming were worked out from the DNA. In all, the sample holds fewer than 110,000 clones, and approximately 81% of those were seen once. 2% to 2.5% of the sample comes from the top ten.

Sequenced input: PBMCs. This sequence was found in a man aged 25 to 40 in good health and CMV-seronegative. Recombination connected TRBV5-1 to TRBJ2-1; TRBD1 lines up with 8 middle nucleotides. The nucleotide sequence is given as TGCGCCAGCGGAATGCGGACAGGGTTTAAGCAGTTCTTC. The encoded protein is CASGMRTGFKQFF.